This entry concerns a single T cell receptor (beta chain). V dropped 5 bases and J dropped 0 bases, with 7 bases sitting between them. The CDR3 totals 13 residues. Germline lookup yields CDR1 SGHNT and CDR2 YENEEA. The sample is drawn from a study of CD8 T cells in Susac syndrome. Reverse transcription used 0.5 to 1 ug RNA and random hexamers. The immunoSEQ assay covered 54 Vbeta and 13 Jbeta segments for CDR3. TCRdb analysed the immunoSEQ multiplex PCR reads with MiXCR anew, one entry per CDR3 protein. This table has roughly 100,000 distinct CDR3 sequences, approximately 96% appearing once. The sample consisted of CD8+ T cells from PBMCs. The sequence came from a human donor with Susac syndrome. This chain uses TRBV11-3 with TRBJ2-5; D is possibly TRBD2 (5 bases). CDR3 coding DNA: TGTGCCAGCAGCCTGGACTACCAAGAGACCCAGTACTTC. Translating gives CASSLDYQETQYF. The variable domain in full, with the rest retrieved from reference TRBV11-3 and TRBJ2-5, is EAGVVQSPRYKIIEKKQPVAFWCNPISGHNTLYWYLQNLGQGPELLIRYENEEAVDDSQLPKDRFSAERLKGVDSTLKIQPAELGDSAVYLCASSLDYQETQYFGPGTRLLVL.